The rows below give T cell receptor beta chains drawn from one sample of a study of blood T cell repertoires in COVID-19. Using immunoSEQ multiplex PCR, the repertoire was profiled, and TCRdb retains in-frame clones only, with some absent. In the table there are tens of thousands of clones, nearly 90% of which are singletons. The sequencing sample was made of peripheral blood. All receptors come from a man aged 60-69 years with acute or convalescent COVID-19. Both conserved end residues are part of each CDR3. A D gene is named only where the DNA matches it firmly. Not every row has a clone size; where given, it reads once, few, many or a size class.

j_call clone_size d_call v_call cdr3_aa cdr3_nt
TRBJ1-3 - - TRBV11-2 CASSSQGGAFGNTIYF TGTGCCAGCAGCTCCCAGGGAGGGGCCTTTGGAAACACCATATATTTT
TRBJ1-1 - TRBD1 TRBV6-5 CASSRTGGGVTEAFF TGTGCCAGCAGTCGGACAGGGGGTGGTGTCACTGAAGCTTTCTTT
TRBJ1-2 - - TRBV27 CASRTFLRAPNYGYTF TGTGCCAGCAGAACTTTCCTCAGGGCCCCTAACTATGGCTACACCTTC
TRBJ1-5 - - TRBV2 CASSVPGSGNQPQHF TGTGCCAGCAGTGTACCGGGATCCGGCAATCAGCCCCAGCATTTT
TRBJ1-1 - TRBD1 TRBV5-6 CASSPLGTANTEAFF TGTGCCAGCAGCCCCTTAGGGACAGCGAACACTGAAGCTTTCTTT
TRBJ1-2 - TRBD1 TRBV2 CASSGDRGFNYGYTF TGTGCCAGCAGTGGGGACAGGGGGTTTAACTATGGCTACACCTTC
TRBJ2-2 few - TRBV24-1 CATSDRLSGDTGELFF TGTGCCACCAGTGATCGCTTATCAGGGGACACCGGGGAGCTGTTTTTT
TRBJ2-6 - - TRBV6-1 CASSVAGRSSGANVLTF TGTGCCAGCAGTGTGGCAGGGCGAAGCTCTGGGGCCAACGTCCTGACTTTC
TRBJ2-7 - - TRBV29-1 CSVENVASTYEQYF TGCAGCGTTGAAAACGTAGCCAGTACCTACGAGCAGTACTTC
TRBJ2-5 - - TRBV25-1 CASSESETQYF TGTGCCAGCAGTGAGTCTGAGACCCAGTACTTC
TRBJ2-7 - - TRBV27 CASSHPGSYEQYF TGTGCCAGCAGTCACCCGGGGTCATACGAGCAGTACTTC
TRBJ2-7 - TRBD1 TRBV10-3 CASTQGASYEQYF TGTGCCTCAACCCAGGGGGCATCGTACGAGCAGTACTTC
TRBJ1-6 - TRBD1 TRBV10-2 CASSDIDRGVSPLHF TGCGCCAGCAGTGATATCGACAGGGGTGTTTCACCCCTCCACTTT
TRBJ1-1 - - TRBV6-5 CASRLLVRNTEAFF TGTGCCAGCAGATTACTGGTGCGGAACACTGAAGCTTTCTTT
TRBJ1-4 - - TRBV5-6 CASSLDRITTNEKLFF TGTGCCAGCAGCTTGGACAGAATCACAACTAATGAAAAACTGTTTTTT